The subject of this entry is one TCR beta chain. Clones were sequenced by immunoSEQ multiplex PCR, and TCRdb holds only the in-frame ones, with some missing. The table lists fewer than 5,500 clones, almost 95% of them singletons, with over 1.5% in the top ten. The record originates from a study of T cells and Merkel cell carcinoma outcomes. The sequence derives from a human donor with Merkel cell carcinoma. The specimen was tumor tissue from Merkel cell carcinoma.

The CDR3 region has the DNA TGCAGTGCTAGAACCCAACAGGAGCAGTTCTTC. Translation gives CSARTQQEQFF. V gene TRBV20-1 combines with J gene TRBJ2-1; D not resolved. Trimming removed 2 bases from V and 10 bases from J, with 9 bases in between. This CDR3 comprises 11 residues. The V gene's germline CDR1 is DFQATT and CDR2 SNEGSKA (reference sequence).